Sequencing of this T cell receptor (beta chain) was carried out in a study of T cell repertoires in cytomegalovirus infection. The overall study: Evidence of both CMV infection and a matching HLA type came from public TCR beta signatures. Notes on the study in general: CMV carriers having the relevant HLA were flagged by cumulative public TCR beta family frequency. In two of eight donors, the top clonotype was HLA-C-restricted CMV-specific.

This clonotype has more than one count but fewer than ten. Its antigen is currently unknown. The CDR3 covers 15 residues. The ends were cut back, 4 bases at V and 0 bases at J, with 12 bases in the middle. TCRdb called the reads again in MiXCR, with one record for every CDR3 protein. The sample lists 200,000 to 300,000 distinct CDR3 sequences; less than 9.5% were seen once. Material for sequencing was PBMCs. V gene TRBV12-3 or TRBV12-4 combines with J gene TRBJ1-1; no firm D call. The sequence was obtained from a human donor in good health (CMV status not recorded). Some clones in this sample may be carry-over from other donors' samples. The CDR3 nucleotides are TGTGCCAGCAGTTATCATAACACCATGAACACTGAAGCTTTCTTT. Translated: CASSYHNTMNTEAFF.